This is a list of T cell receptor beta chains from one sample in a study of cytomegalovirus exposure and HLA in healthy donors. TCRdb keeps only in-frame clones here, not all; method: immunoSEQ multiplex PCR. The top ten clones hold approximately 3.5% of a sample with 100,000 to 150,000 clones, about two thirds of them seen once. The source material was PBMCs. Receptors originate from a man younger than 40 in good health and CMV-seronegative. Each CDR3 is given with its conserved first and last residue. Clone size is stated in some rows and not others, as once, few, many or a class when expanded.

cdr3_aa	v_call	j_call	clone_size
CASSEGAGGTDTQYF	TRBV6-1	TRBJ2-3	NA
CASSPGPTGGEETQYF	TRBV5-1	TRBJ2-5	few
CASSQEPGMDEQFF	TRBV4-1	TRBJ2-1	NA
CAISEPGLAGANVLTF	TRBV10-3	TRBJ2-6	once
CASTVTGYNSPLHF	TRBV6-5	TRBJ1-6	NA
CATSWRGGTETQYF	TRBV6-1	TRBJ2-5	NA
CASSQEPTGVNYGYTF	TRBV4-2	TRBJ1-2	NA
CASSQTTGRDEKLFF	TRBV6-5	TRBJ1-4	NA
CASSQTSIYYEQYF	TRBV27	TRBJ2-7	few
CASSFRPEAGELFF	TRBV27	TRBJ2-2	NA
CASSLSGSGADNTDTQYF	TRBV27	TRBJ2-3	NA
CASGIGSGGGTGELFF	TRBV2	TRBJ2-2	NA
CASSLEQGGDNEKLFF	TRBV5-4	TRBJ1-4	few
CASIRKGSSNQPQHF	TRBV7-3	TRBJ1-5	NA
CASSPRQGNEAFF	TRBV11-3	TRBJ1-1	NA
CASSLAPGTGGTGNTIYF	TRBV5-1	TRBJ1-3	NA
CASSPRGGNGYYGYTF	TRBV4-2	TRBJ1-2	once
CASALWRNQPQHF	TRBV27	TRBJ1-5	once
CASSYQAGTLYNEQFF	TRBV6-5	TRBJ2-1	NA
CASSLDRDNEQFF	TRBV7-3	TRBJ2-1	NA
CASSLPGDTYEQYF	TRBV5-6	TRBJ2-7	NA
CASSYIGGKSYEQYF	TRBV28	TRBJ2-7	NA
CASRGQGHSYEQYF	TRBV28	TRBJ2-7	NA
CASSLGSGSGNTIYF	TRBV11-3	TRBJ1-3	NA
CASSLQGVTEAFF	TRBV5-5	TRBJ1-1	once
CASSEGTGAMELFF	TRBV6-1	TRBJ2-2	NA
CAWGQRNYGYTF	TRBV30	TRBJ1-2	few
CATSPRTTGKGYTF	TRBV15	TRBJ1-2	few
CASSFRDGYGYTF	TRBV27	TRBJ1-2	NA
CASSIYSGQLNYGYTF	TRBV19	TRBJ1-2	few
CASSPGYRGDTEAFF	TRBV18	TRBJ1-1	NA
CASSSGNTGELFF	TRBV6-5	TRBJ2-2	few
CASSFEGTGVSPLHF	TRBV5-1	TRBJ1-6	few
CATSPRWGVETQYF	TRBV15	TRBJ2-5	NA
CASSWSRDGGNGYTF	TRBV5-1	TRBJ1-2	once
CASSSQTSGYLVF	TRBV5-5	TRBJ2-1	NA
CASSAGQGALYEQYF	TRBV5-4	TRBJ2-7	NA
CASSQGFQGYTEAFF	TRBV14	TRBJ1-1	many
CASSALGQGQETQYF	TRBV5-1	TRBJ2-5	NA
CASRVQGTDEQYF	TRBV7-8	TRBJ2-7	once
CSSSFNREAFF	TRBV7-9	TRBJ1-1	few
CASSVGVPIGGEQYF	TRBV9	TRBJ2-7	NA
CASSQDIVWGGSDYGYTF	TRBV4-1	TRBJ1-2	NA
CASSYSSGGTEAFF	TRBV6-5	TRBJ1-1	NA
CASSTSGSQAQHF	TRBV5-4	TRBJ1-5	NA
CASSKGGSQYF	TRBV4-1	TRBJ2-5	NA
CASSLAPGQGANGSGYTF	TRBV5-1	TRBJ1-2	NA
CASSSRGLAGDMTQYF	TRBV11-2	TRBJ2-3	few
CASSTIGTGDTEAFF	TRBV19	TRBJ1-1	once
CASSLEGEGPQHF	TRBV5-5	TRBJ1-5	NA
CASSLRTTAGETQYF	TRBV5-4	TRBJ2-5	NA
CASSSLSRNYGYTF	TRBV4-1	TRBJ1-2	NA
CASSVRTGGYEQYF	TRBV27	TRBJ2-7	NA
CASSPSTGESSYEQYF	TRBV27	TRBJ2-7	few
CASSWDSSYEQYF	TRBV5-4	TRBJ2-7	NA